The 5 T cell receptor beta chains below come from one sample, sequenced in a study of shared T cell receptors in the human thymus. Using immunoSEQ multiplex PCR, the repertoire was profiled, and TCRdb retains in-frame clones only, with some absent. The sample consists of fewer than 700,000 clones, 88% of them appearing once. These data also formed part of another study, on human thymus T cells.

Source material: thymocytes. The receptors originated from a boy younger than two with a congenital heart defect.

The rearrangement joins TRBV4-3 to TRBJ2-7, with 9 nucleotides matching TRBD2. J lost 2 bases, V lost 4 bases, and 6 bases had no gene match. Germline V lookup: CDR1 LGHNA, CDR2 YSLEER. The length of the CDR3 is 15 residues. The CDR3 coding sequence is TGCGCCAGCAGCCCTCGGGCTAGCGGGACCTACGAGCAGTACTTC. As protein: CASSPRASGTYEQYF.

The CDR3 DNA reads as TGCGCCAGCAGCCAAGCGCAGGGGGGAACGAACACTGAAGCTTTCTTT. Translated, it gives CASSQAQGGTNTEAFF. The V call is TRBV4-1, the J call TRBJ1-1; 7 nucleotides line up with TRBD1. The CDR3 extends over 16 amino acids. V dropped 1 base and J dropped 1; count of bases not matched to a gene: 6. Germline values: CDR1 MGHRA, CDR2 YSYEKL.

The chain uses TRBV5-1 and TRBJ2-2, with a tentative D call TRBD2 (5 bases). Trimming took off 4 bases at V and 12 bases at J, with 13 bases between the two ends. The CDR3 has 12 residues. Germline V CDR1 and CDR2: SGHRS, YFSETQ. CDR3 coding DNA: TGCGCCAGCAGCGGAGCCTCGGGGAAGCTGTTTTTT. It yields the protein CASSGASGKLFF.

The genes are TRBV1 and TRBJ1-3. TRBV1 constitutes a pseudogene. This CDR3 has 16 residues. CDR3 residues: CTSSRPDGGSGNTIYF. CDR3 DNA sequence: TGCACCAGCAGCCGCCCCGACGGAGGCTCTGGAAACACCATATATTTT.

The chain links TRBV28 to TRBJ1-4; D is unresolved. The V end was cut by 5 bases, the J end by 8 bases, with 9 bases between. CDR3 length equals 12 residues. From germline, CDR1 is MDHEN and CDR2 SYDVKM. The CDR3 DNA reads TGTGCCAGCAGTCTTCTCCGGGAAAAACTGTTTTTT. As protein: CASSLLREKLFF. Based on the CDR3 plus reference TRBV28 and TRBJ1-4, the full variable domain is DVKVTQSSRYLVKRTGEKVFLECVQDMDHENMFWYRQDPGLGLRLIYFSYDVKMKEKGDIPEGYSVSREKKERFSLILESASTNQTSMYLCASSLLREKLFFGSGTQLSVL.